These 2 T cell receptor beta chains came from one sample sequenced in a study of T cells in Graves' hyperthyroidism and ophthalmopathy. RNA transcripts yielded amplified TCR beta CDR3 regions. First-round RT-PCR with HTBI primers amplified the TCR CDR3 region. TCRdb ran MiXCR on the multiplex PCR reads and lists one entry per CDR3 protein. The repertoire holds 350,000 to 450,000 distinct CDR3 sequences, more than 11% seen once, with approximately 11% in the top ten. Material: blood. The receptor set was obtained from a woman aged 60-75 years with Graves' hyperthyroidism.

In its sample, this clonotype was seen many times. This sequence joins TRBV6-5 and TRBJ2-5; D is possibly TRBD1 or TRBD2 (5 bases each). The V end was cut by 0 bases, the J end by 10 bases, with 15 bases between. There are 14 residues in the CDR3. CDR1 is MNHEY and CDR2 is SVGAGI in the germline V gene. The CDR3 DNA reads as TGTGCCAGCAGTTACTCGAGGGGACGTCTTATCCAGTACTTC. This encodes CASSYSRGRLIQYF.

This clonotype was counted at least ten times. V is TRBV2 and J is TRBJ2-4; 9 nucleotides match TRBD1. V was clipped by 4 bases and J by 8 bases; unmatched bases: 6. Germline V gives CDR1 SNHLY, CDR2 FYNNEI. This CDR3 is 14 amino acids long. CDR3 nucleotides: TGTGCCAGCAGTGTTACAGGGGGCAGGGACATTCAGTACTTC. It translates to CASSVTGGRDIQYF.